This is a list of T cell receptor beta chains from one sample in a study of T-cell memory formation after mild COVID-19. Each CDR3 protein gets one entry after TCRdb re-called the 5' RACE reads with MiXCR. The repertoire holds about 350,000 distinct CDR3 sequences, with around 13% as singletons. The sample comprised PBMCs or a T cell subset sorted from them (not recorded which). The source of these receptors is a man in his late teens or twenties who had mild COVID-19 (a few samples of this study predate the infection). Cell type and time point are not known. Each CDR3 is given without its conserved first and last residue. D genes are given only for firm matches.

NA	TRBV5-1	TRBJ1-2	ASSPAAVDLNYGYT
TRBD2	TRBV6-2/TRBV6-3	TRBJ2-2	ASSLRLAGGPTGELF
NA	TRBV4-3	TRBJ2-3	ASSYRQKTDTQY
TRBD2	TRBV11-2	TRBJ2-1	ASSLGSSGGTTGEQF
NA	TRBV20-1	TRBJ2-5	SARKGRAQY
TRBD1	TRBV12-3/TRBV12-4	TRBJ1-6	ASRDRDSLNSPLH
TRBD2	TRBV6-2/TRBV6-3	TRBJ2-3	ASSYLSSGGGTDTQY
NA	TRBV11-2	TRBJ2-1	ASSGVTSSYNEQF
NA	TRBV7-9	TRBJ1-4	ASSPPKGRNEKLF
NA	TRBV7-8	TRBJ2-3	ASSLASGLAADTQY
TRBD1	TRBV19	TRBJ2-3	ASSIVQGAQY
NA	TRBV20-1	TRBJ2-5	SARDLRQAEETQY
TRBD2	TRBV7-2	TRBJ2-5	ASSFASGGAETQY
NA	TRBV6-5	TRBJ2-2	ASQSDTGELF
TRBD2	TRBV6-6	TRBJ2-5	ASSTTRAGGQETQY
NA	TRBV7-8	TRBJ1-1	ASSPTENTEAF
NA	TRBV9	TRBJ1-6	ASSVTRSNSPLH
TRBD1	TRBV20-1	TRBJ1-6	SADDRAFINSPLH
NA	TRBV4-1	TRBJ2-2	ASSQVQGSGELF
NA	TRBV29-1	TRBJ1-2	SVGESDGYT
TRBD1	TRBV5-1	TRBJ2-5	ASSSTGKETQY
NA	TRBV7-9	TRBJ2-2	ASSFWGLNTGELF
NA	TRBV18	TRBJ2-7	ASSPLVSYEQY
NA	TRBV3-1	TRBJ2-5	ASSRVGEITQY
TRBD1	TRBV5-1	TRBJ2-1	ASSFGQGEDEQF
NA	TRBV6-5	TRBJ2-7	ASSYSRATYEQY
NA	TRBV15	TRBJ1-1	ATSRARVAEAF
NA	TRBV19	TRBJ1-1	ASSKAYRLMNTEAF
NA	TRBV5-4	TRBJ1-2	ASSLAGPSHGYT
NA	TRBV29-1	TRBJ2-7	SVAWGPYEQY
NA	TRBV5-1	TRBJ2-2	ASSPPPATGELF
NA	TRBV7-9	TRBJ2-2	ASSLARTVTGELF
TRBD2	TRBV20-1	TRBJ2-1	SADIAGGSGEQF
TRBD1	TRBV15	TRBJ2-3	ATTRDRHYTDTQY
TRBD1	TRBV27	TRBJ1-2	ASRLTGASGYT
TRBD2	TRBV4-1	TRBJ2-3	ASSQVGAGDTQY
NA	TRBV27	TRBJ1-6	ASSPGITYNSPLH
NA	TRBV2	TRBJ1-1	ASSARPPGTEAF
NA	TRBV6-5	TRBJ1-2	ASSDQGNGYT
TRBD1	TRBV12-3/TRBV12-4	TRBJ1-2	ASSLRTGNGYT
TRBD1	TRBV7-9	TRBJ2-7	ASSRQGQGEQY
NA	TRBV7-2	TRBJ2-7	ASSQRTVSYEQY
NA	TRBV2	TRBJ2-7	ASGPGERYEQY
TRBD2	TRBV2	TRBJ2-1	ASSYRLAGEGYNEQF
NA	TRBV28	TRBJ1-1	ASSLSQDRVTV
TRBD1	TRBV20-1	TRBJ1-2	SASPTGTDNYGYT
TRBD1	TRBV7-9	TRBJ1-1	ASSPRQGAGNTEAF
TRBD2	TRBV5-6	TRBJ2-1	ASSRQGEGLNEQF
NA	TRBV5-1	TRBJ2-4	ASSLGAGPKNIQY
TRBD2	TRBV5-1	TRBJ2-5	ASSRLGLAGKGETQY
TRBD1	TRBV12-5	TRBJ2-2	ASGLEPGQGTNTGELF
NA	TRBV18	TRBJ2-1	ASSPLAVTDNEQF
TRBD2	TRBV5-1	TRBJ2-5	ASSLISGGAETQY
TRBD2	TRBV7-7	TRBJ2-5	ASSSLRGGMETQY
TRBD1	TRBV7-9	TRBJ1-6	ASSAHRGGENSPLH
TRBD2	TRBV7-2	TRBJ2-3	ASSPRGGGAGVTDTQY